This T cell receptor (beta chain) was sequenced for a study of shared clonotypes between healthy human individuals. Study-wide points: Exclusively blood specimens were collected; tissue repertoires likely differ. Between several donors, naive CD4 clonotypes were shared at a level of about 5%. All-four-donor shared clonotypes had higher generation probabilities than non-shared clonotypes did.

The naive CD8 subset, CD45RO-negative cells positively selected for CCR7, excluded terminally differentiated effector memory CD45RA+ cells. Donors comprised healthy HIV-negative adults lacking recent acute infections or vaccinations. Unmatched junction bases numbered 6, after V lost 0 bases and J lost 5 bases. Germline V gives CDR1 SGDLS, CDR2 YYNGEE. This CDR3 spans 15 amino acids. Profiling relied on immunoSEQ multiplex PCR, and the TCRdb table lists in-frame clones only, not all of them. The sample contains some 2,100,000 clones, 85% to 95% of which appear only once. As regards this clone: Its antigen is still unknown.

The clonotype was recovered from a young man in good health. Some clones in this sample may be carry-over from other donors' samples. Sequenced sample: naive CD8+ T cells from PBMCs. The chain uses TRBV9 and TRBJ2-7, with TRBD2 matching over 9 bases. The CDR3 protein is CASSVVASGIDEQYF. CDR3 coding DNA: TGTGCCAGCAGCGTAGTTGCTAGCGGGATAGACGAGCAGTACTTC.